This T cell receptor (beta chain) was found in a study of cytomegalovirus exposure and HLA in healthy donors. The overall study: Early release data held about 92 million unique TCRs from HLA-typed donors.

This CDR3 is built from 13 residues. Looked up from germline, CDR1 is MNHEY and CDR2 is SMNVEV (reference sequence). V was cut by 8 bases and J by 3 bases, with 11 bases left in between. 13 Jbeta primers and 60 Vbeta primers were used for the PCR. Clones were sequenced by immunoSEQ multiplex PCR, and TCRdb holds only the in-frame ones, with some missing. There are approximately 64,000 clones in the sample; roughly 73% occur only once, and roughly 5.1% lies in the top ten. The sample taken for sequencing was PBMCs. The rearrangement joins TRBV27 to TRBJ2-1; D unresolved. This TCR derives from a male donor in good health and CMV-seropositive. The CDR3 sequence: CASAYRIYNEQFF. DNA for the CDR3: TGTGCCAGCGCCTATCGAATCTACAATGAGCAGTTCTTC.